This TCR beta chain was sequenced for a study of identifying expanded T cells in peripheral blood. Remarks on this clone: Its antigen is not identified.

Trimming took off 3 bases at V and 1 base at J, with 12 bases between the two ends. Germline V gene sequence: CDR1 KGHSH, CDR2 LQKENI. This CDR3 is built from 15 residues. Repertoires were generated with immunoSEQ multiplex PCR, while TCRdb's copy carries only in-frame clones and drops some. The table has around 100,000 clones, roughly 89% seen once. Healthy donors had no documented immune events, such as infections, while sampled. Study results and limitations: Over approximately two and four weeks, about 15 and 19 clones changed, versus approximately 1.2 between replicates. Approximately 2-week clone count variance significantly increased as total template count grew.

The sample comprised blood. The TCR sequence derives from a person aged 18 to 70 in good health. The V call is TRBV18, the J call TRBJ1-2, with unresolved D. CDR3 sequence: CASSPSGNNNYGYTF. The CDR3 DNA sequence: TGTGCCAGCTCACCCTCGGGAAACAATAACTATGGCTACACCTTC.